Each of the 16 T cell receptor beta chains below was sequenced from the same sample in a study of blood T cell repertoires in COVID-19. Sequenced by immunoSEQ multiplex PCR; TCRdb stores in-frame clones only, minus some. Of roughly 400,000 clones listed, about 87% were seen once; the top ten hold 10%. Sequences were obtained from PBMCs or T cells enriched from blood (not recorded which). These receptors were taken from a woman in her forties or fifties who had recovered from COVID-19.

The V and J genes are TRBV5-5 and TRBJ1-4; D gene uncertain. This CDR3 contains 17 residues. V was clipped by 5 bases and J by 6 bases, with 23 bases between them. CDR1 is SGHKS and CDR2 is YYEKEE in the germline V gene (reference sequence). In DNA, the CDR3 is TGTGCCAGCAGTATCCCCCTTGAGCCGTTGGTGGATGAAAAACTGTTTTTT. It is translated as CASSIPLEPLVDEKLFF.

The chain recombines TRBV28 with TRBJ2-5; 10 bases agree with TRBD2. The CDR3 contains 15 residues. Unmatched junction bases numbered 9, after V lost 6 bases and J lost 5 bases. The germline V gene has CDR1 MDHEN and CDR2 SYDVKM. The CDR3 protein is CASSPSGGAGETQYF. In DNA form, the CDR3 reads TGTGCCAGCAGCCCCAGCGGGGGGGCCGGGGAGACCCAGTACTTC.

The J gene is TRBJ2-1, the V gene TRBV18; D ambiguous. From germline, CDR1 is KGHSH and CDR2 LQKENI. Trimming pared 0 bases from V and 7 bases from J, leaving 16 bases between. This CDR3 contains 16 residues. DNA of the CDR3: TGTGCCAGCTCACCACCGGTAGCATCCACCCTGAATGAGCAGTTCTTC. As protein: CASSPPVASTLNEQFF.

The rearrangement joins TRBV28 to TRBJ1-3; D ambiguous. CDR3 length equals 15 residues. Trimming took 5 bases from V and 0 from J, leaving 11 bases between them. Germline CDR1 MDHEN, CDR2 SYDVKM. DNA of the CDR3: TGTGCCAGCAGTACTCTCAATCGCTCTGGAAACACCATATATTTT. This translates into CASSTLNRSGNTIYF.

V usage is TRBV6-2 or TRBV6-3 and J usage is TRBJ1-2, with TRBD1 matching 7 bases. The germline V gene has CDR1 MNHEY and CDR2 SVGEGT. This CDR3 region has 14 residues. V lost 2 bases and J lost 4; bases outside the gene matches: 4. CDR3 nucleotide sequence: TGTGCCAGCAGTTACAGGGGGCAGTCCTATGGCTACACCTTC. It encodes CASSYRGQSYGYTF.

This clone was counted once. The genes are TRBV9 and TRBJ2-3; TRBD1 is a possible D gene (6 bases). V lost 0 bases and J 1 base, leaving 12 bases between the germline ends. Germline assignment: CDR1 SGDLS and CDR2 YYNGEE. CDR3 length: 16 amino acids. As DNA, the CDR3 is TGTGCCAGCAGCGTAGTGGGGGCCGGGGGCACAGATACGCAGTATTTT. It encodes CASSVVGAGGTDTQYF.

V gene TRBV7-8 combines with J gene TRBJ2-1; 9 bases align to TRBD2. Germline trimming cut 2 bases from V and 7 bases from J; bases unmatched to any gene: 6. Germline CDR1 SGHVS, CDR2 FQNEAQ. The CDR3 is made up of 15 amino acids. CDR3 sequence (DNA): TGTGCCAGCAGCTTAACCCTAGCGGGGCATAATGAGCAGTTCTTC. Its protein is CASSLTLAGHNEQFF.

The rearrangement links TRBV19 to TRBJ1-2; 9 nucleotides align to TRBD1. The V gene end was trimmed by 2 bases and the J gene end by 7 bases; junction bases not matched to a gene: 8. The CDR3 length is 15 residues. Germline loops: CDR1 LNHDA, CDR2 SQIVND (reference sequence). The CDR3 coding sequence is TGTGCCAGTAGTATAATCGAACAGGGGGCGCGTGGCTACACCTTC. It translates to CASSIIEQGARGYTF.

CDR3 region: CASRKGAGEKLFF. CDR3 DNA sequence: TGTGCCAGTCGTAAAGGGGCTGGTGAAAAACTGTTTTTT. This rearrangement joins TRBV6-5 to TRBJ1-4; D is possibly TRBD1 (5 bases). Looked up from germline, CDR1 is MNHEY and CDR2 is SVGAGI. Trimming took off 9 bases at V and 7 bases at J, with 15 bases between the two ends. There are 13 residues in the CDR3.

The genes are TRBV5-6 and TRBJ2-5, with TRBD2 as a possible D gene (7 bases). Germline values: CDR1 SGHDT, CDR2 YYEEEE. The CDR3 has 14 amino acids. Trimming shortened V by 6 bases and J by 5 bases, and 17 bases separated the two germline ends. CDR3 region: CASTLGGREETQYF. In nucleotides, the CDR3 is TGTGCCAGCACCCTCGGGGGGCGAGAGGAGACCCAGTACTTC.

A word on this clone: Other DNA sequences in this specimen translate into the identical CDR3. This rearrangement joins TRBV7-2 to TRBJ1-6; D uncertain. The germline V and J ends were trimmed by 1 base and 0 bases, with 7 bases remaining between them. The CDR3 runs to 16 residues. Per germline, CDR1 SGHTA and CDR2 FQGNSA. The CDR3 here is CASSLGGSSYNSPLHF. The CDR3 bases are TGTGCCAGCAGCTTAGGAGGGAGCTCCTATAATTCACCCCTCCACTTT.

In DNA form, the CDR3 reads TGTGCCACCAGCAGAGCTGGACAATCGGCCTATGGCTACACCTTC. Amino acids: CATSRAGQSAYGYTF. V and J are TRBV15 and TRBJ1-2; a weak D match, TRBD1 (5 bases). There are 15 residues in the CDR3. CDR1 and CDR2 (germline): LNHNV, YYDKDF (reference sequence). The V gene lost 1 base and the J gene lost 4 bases, with 13 bases spanning the gap.

The chain uses TRBV14 and TRBJ1-1, with D perhaps TRBD1 (6 bases). The V end was cut by 2 bases, the J end by 7 bases, with 20 bases between. CDR3 length: 16 amino acids. Germline assignment: CDR1 SGHDN and CDR2 FVKESK. CDR3 residues: CASSQMSPLQGIEAFF. In DNA, the CDR3 is TGTGCCAGCAGCCAAATGTCCCCGCTACAGGGAATTGAAGCTTTCTTT.

This clone came up once. The chain couples TRBV19 to TRBJ1-2; no reliable D call. CDR1 and CDR2 (germline): LNHDA, SQIVND (reference sequence). The V gene lost 1 base and the J gene lost 8 bases, with 14 bases spanning the gap. The CDR3 is made up of 14 amino acids. As DNA, the CDR3 is TGTGCCAGTAGTATAGTTGGGCGAGTACAAGGCTACACCTTC. Translation: CASSIVGRVQGYTF. Full variable domain (outside the CDR3, taken from reference TRBV19 and TRBJ1-2): DGGITQSPKYLFRKEGQNVTLSCEQNLNHDAMYWYRQDPGQGLRLIYYSQIVNDFQKGDIAEGYSVSREKKESFPLTVTSAQKNPTAFYLCASSIVGRVQGYTFGSGTRLTVV.

V gene TRBV13 combines with J gene TRBJ2-1; possibly TRBD2 for D (5 bases). Germline values: CDR1 PRHDT, CDR2 FYEKMQ (reference sequence). The CDR3 extends over 15 amino acids. Trimming took off 4 bases at V and 8 bases at J, with 18 bases between the two ends. The CDR3 loop reads CASSSGVARFYEQFF. The CDR3 bases are TGTGCCAGCAGCTCCGGGGTAGCCCGCTTCTATGAGCAGTTCTTC.

As for this clone: Relative to the germline gene, one junction end is altered; a read error may explain this. The gene calls are TRBV28 and TRBJ1-2; TRBD1 aligns across 11 bases. The V gene's germline CDR1 is MDHEN and CDR2 SYDVKM. The CDR3 consists of 15 residues. The CDR3 protein is CASRSPGTGGGLPLF. CDR3 sequence (DNA): TGTGCCAGCAGGTCCCCCGGGACAGGGGGTGGCTTACCTCTCTTC.